These T cell receptor beta chains were read from a single sample in a study of CD8 T cells in ankylosing spondylitis. TCRdb re-analysed the 5' RACE reads in MiXCR, keeping a single row per CDR3 protein. The sample contains some 840,000 distinct CDR3 sequences, roughly 10% of which appear only once. Material: blood, either unsorted or a sorted T cell fraction (not recorded which). These receptors originate from a male donor with ankylosing spondylitis. CDR3s include the opening cysteine and the closing phenylalanine or tryptophan. A D gene is named only where the DNA matches it firmly. Some rows have no size entry. The others give once, few or many, or a class for an expanded clone.

clone_size: .
v_call: TRBV20-1
d_call: TRBD1
j_call: TRBJ1-1
cdr3_nt: TGCAGTGCACGGACAGGGTTAGGTTTTCAAGAAGCTTTCTTT
cdr3_aa: CSARTGLGFQEAFF

clone_size: many
v_call: TRBV20-1
d_call: .
j_call: TRBJ2-1
cdr3_nt: TGCAGTGCTAGGGATAGACAGGCGTCCAATGAGCAGTTCTTC
cdr3_aa: CSARDRQASNEQFF

clone_size: few
v_call: TRBV5-1
d_call: .
j_call: TRBJ2-7
cdr3_nt: TGCGCCAGCAGCTTGGGACCCCTTGGTGAGCAGTACTTC
cdr3_aa: CASSLGPLGEQYF

clone_size: .
v_call: TRBV20-1
d_call: TRBD2
j_call: TRBJ2-1
cdr3_nt: TGCAGTGCTAGAAAAGCGGGAGGCACCTACAATGAGCAGTTCTTC
cdr3_aa: CSARKAGGTYNEQFF

clone_size: .
v_call: TRBV5-4
d_call: .
j_call: TRBJ2-3
cdr3_nt: TGTGCCAGCAGCTCCTCCGGGACAAGAGAGGAGTATTTT
cdr3_aa: CASSSSGTREEYF

clone_size: .
v_call: TRBV6-1
d_call: .
j_call: TRBJ1-1
cdr3_nt: TGTGCCAGCAGTGTCGCAGGCTCGGGCACTGAAGCTTTCTTT
cdr3_aa: CASSVAGSGTEAFF

clone_size: .
v_call: TRBV18
d_call: TRBD2
j_call: TRBJ2-3
cdr3_nt: TGTGCCAGCTCACCTCTAGCGGGGCCTAGAACAGATACGCAGTATTTT
cdr3_aa: CASSPLAGPRTDTQYF

clone_size: .
v_call: TRBV6-1
d_call: TRBD1
j_call: TRBJ2-2
cdr3_nt: TGTGCCAGCAGATGGAGAGCCACAGGGGTCGGGGCCGGGGAGCTGTTTTTT
cdr3_aa: CASRWRATGVGAGELFF

clone_size: few
v_call: TRBV5-1
d_call: TRBD1
j_call: TRBJ1-2
cdr3_nt: TGCGCCAGCAGCTGGGGACAGCATGATAACTATGGCTACACCTTC
cdr3_aa: CASSWGQHDNYGYTF

clone_size: few
v_call: TRBV30
d_call: .
j_call: TRBJ2-1
cdr3_nt: TGTGCCTGGAGTCTTTCTTCGGGCCCCTGGGATGAGCAGTTCTTC
cdr3_aa: CAWSLSSGPWDEQFF

clone_size: .
v_call: TRBV9
d_call: TRBD1
j_call: TRBJ1-5
cdr3_nt: TGTGCCAGCAGCGCCGGACAGGCGAGCAATCAGCCCCAGCATTTT
cdr3_aa: CASSAGQASNQPQHF

clone_size: .
v_call: TRBV6-5
d_call: .
j_call: TRBJ2-1
cdr3_nt: TGTGCCAGCAGTTTCTACCGGACAAACCACAATGAGCAGTTCTTC
cdr3_aa: CASSFYRTNHNEQFF

clone_size: many
v_call: TRBV20-1
d_call: TRBD2
j_call: TRBJ2-5
cdr3_nt: TGCAGTGCTGCACAGTCCGGGACTAGCGGGACTGGGGCTCAAGAGACCCAGTACTTC
cdr3_aa: CSAAQSGTSGTGAQETQYF

clone_size: many
v_call: TRBV5-1
d_call: TRBD1
j_call: TRBJ1-4
cdr3_nt: TGCGCCAGCAGCTTGCTCGACAGGGAGGAAAAACTGTTTTTT
cdr3_aa: CASSLLDREEKLFF

clone_size: many
v_call: TRBV5-1
d_call: .
j_call: TRBJ2-7
cdr3_nt: TGCGCCAGCAGCTTGAGTCAGGGCCTCGGGGAGCAGTACTTC
cdr3_aa: CASSLSQGLGEQYF

clone_size: .
v_call: TRBV7-6
d_call: TRBD1
j_call: TRBJ2-7
cdr3_nt: TGTGCCAGCAGCGCCTGGGACAGGGGGCTTTCCTACGAGCAGTACTTC
cdr3_aa: CASSAWDRGLSYEQYF

clone_size: few
v_call: TRBV10-3
d_call: .
j_call: TRBJ2-5
cdr3_nt: TGTGCCATCAGTGATTCCAGCGCAGAGACCCAGTACTTC
cdr3_aa: CAISDSSAETQYF

clone_size: few
v_call: TRBV20-1
d_call: .
j_call: TRBJ1-1
cdr3_nt: TGCAGTGCCCGAAACAGGGTTTCGAACACTGAAGCTTTCTTT
cdr3_aa: CSARNRVSNTEAFF

clone_size: .
v_call: TRBV28
d_call: TRBD1
j_call: TRBJ2-3
cdr3_nt: TGTGCCAGCAGTGTACCGGGACAGGGAACAGATACGCAGTATTTT
cdr3_aa: CASSVPGQGTDTQYF

clone_size: many
v_call: TRBV7-9
d_call: .
j_call: TRBJ1-1
cdr3_nt: TGTGCCAGCAGCTCCGTACAGGGAGGCACTGAAGCTTTCTTT
cdr3_aa: CASSSVQGGTEAFF

clone_size: .
v_call: TRBV6-1
d_call: TRBD1
j_call: TRBJ1-6
cdr3_nt: TGTGCCAGCAGCCGACCGGTGGGACAGTTCCATTCACCCCTCCACTTT
cdr3_aa: CASSRPVGQFHSPLHF

clone_size: .
v_call: TRBV4-3
d_call: TRBD2
j_call: TRBJ2-1
cdr3_nt: TGCGCCAGCAGCCAAGGTTCTAGCGGGAGGGTATATGAGCAGTTCTTC
cdr3_aa: CASSQGSSGRVYEQFF

clone_size: few
v_call: TRBV20-1
d_call: .
j_call: TRBJ2-5
cdr3_nt: TGCAGTGCTAAAAAGGGGCCGTGGTCGGAGACCCAGTACTTC
cdr3_aa: CSAKKGPWSETQYF

clone_size: many
v_call: TRBV20-1
d_call: .
j_call: TRBJ2-1
cdr3_nt: TGCAGTGCTATTGACCTGTACAATGAGCAGTTCTTC
cdr3_aa: CSAIDLYNEQFF

clone_size: few
v_call: TRBV6-5
d_call: TRBD2
j_call: TRBJ2-3
cdr3_nt: TGTGCCAGCAGACTAGGACTAGCGGCTAGCACAGATACGCAGTATTTT
cdr3_aa: CASRLGLAASTDTQYF

clone_size: .
v_call: TRBV24-1
d_call: TRBD1
j_call: TRBJ2-7
cdr3_nt: TGTGCCACCAGTGATCCCCGGACAGGGGAGGGCGAGCAGTACTTC
cdr3_aa: CATSDPRTGEGEQYF

clone_size: .
v_call: TRBV6-5
d_call: .
j_call: TRBJ1-1
cdr3_nt: TGTGCCAGCAGTTTTGGGTTGATGGGCACTGAAGCTTTCTTT
cdr3_aa: CASSFGLMGTEAFF

clone_size: .
v_call: TRBV30
d_call: .
j_call: TRBJ2-5
cdr3_nt: TGTGCCTGGAGTGAGGGAGAGACCCAGTACTTC
cdr3_aa: CAWSEGETQYF

clone_size: .
v_call: TRBV9
d_call: .
j_call: TRBJ2-3
cdr3_nt: TGTGCCAGCAGCGTACCGATGTCTAGCACAGATACGCAGTATTTT
cdr3_aa: CASSVPMSSTDTQYF

clone_size: few
v_call: TRBV2
d_call: .
j_call: TRBJ2-5
cdr3_nt: TGTGCCAGCACCTACACGGGGGAAGAGACCCAGTACTTC
cdr3_aa: CASTYTGEETQYF

clone_size: many
v_call: TRBV7-2
d_call: TRBD1
j_call: TRBJ1-2
cdr3_nt: TGTGCCAGCAGCTTTCAGGGGACAGGGGGATGGAATGGCTACACCTTC
cdr3_aa: CASSFQGTGGWNGYTF

clone_size: few
v_call: TRBV7-2
d_call: .
j_call: TRBJ2-5
cdr3_nt: TGTGCCAGCAGCTTAAGATTCGGGGTAATGGCCCAGTACTTC
cdr3_aa: CASSLRFGVMAQYF

clone_size: .
v_call: TRBV11-2
d_call: .
j_call: TRBJ1-2
cdr3_nt: TGTGCCAGCAACCTGGACAGCACCTATGGCTACACCTTC
cdr3_aa: CASNLDSTYGYTF

clone_size: .
v_call: TRBV24-1
d_call: .
j_call: TRBJ1-5
cdr3_nt: TGTGCCACCAGTGATTTGGGGTCCGATCAGCCCCAGCATTTT
cdr3_aa: CATSDLGSDQPQHF

clone_size: .
v_call: TRBV7-7
d_call: .
j_call: TRBJ1-3
cdr3_nt: TGTGCTAGCAGCTTAGCGCTGACGGCAGGGGACTCTGGAAACACCATATATTTT
cdr3_aa: CASSLALTAGDSGNTIYF

clone_size: .
v_call: TRBV7-2
d_call: TRBD2
j_call: TRBJ2-7
cdr3_nt: TGTGCCAGCAGCTTTTCTCGGGGGGGCACCTACGAGCAGTACTTC
cdr3_aa: CASSFSRGGTYEQYF

clone_size: .
v_call: TRBV12-3/TRBV12-4
d_call: .
j_call: TRBJ2-5
cdr3_nt: TGTGCCAGCAGTTTATACGGATTTAGTGGGCAAGAGACCCAGTACTTC
cdr3_aa: CASSLYGFSGQETQYF

clone_size: .
v_call: TRBV20-1
d_call: TRBD2
j_call: TRBJ2-1
cdr3_nt: TGCAGTGCTAGGGTTATAGCGGGGCGGGGGGGTGAGCAGTTCTTC
cdr3_aa: CSARVIAGRGGEQFF

clone_size: .
v_call: TRBV4-3
d_call: .
j_call: TRBJ2-2
cdr3_nt: TGCGCCAGCAGCCAGGGAAACAGGGTGAACGGGGAGCTGTTTTTT
cdr3_aa: CASSQGNRVNGELFF

clone_size: .
v_call: TRBV6-5
d_call: .
j_call: TRBJ1-2
cdr3_nt: TGTGCCAGCAGTTACTCCGGACTGACCTATGGCTACACCTTC
cdr3_aa: CASSYSGLTYGYTF

clone_size: .
v_call: TRBV20-1
d_call: .
j_call: TRBJ2-2
cdr3_nt: TGCAGTGCTAGAGTTCCCAGAGGGGACACCGGGGAGCTGTTTTTT
cdr3_aa: CSARVPRGDTGELFF

clone_size: few
v_call: TRBV6-1
d_call: .
j_call: TRBJ1-4
cdr3_nt: TGTGCCAGCAGTGAGCAGCGCCCGGGCCGGGGTGAAAAACTGTTTTTT
cdr3_aa: CASSEQRPGRGEKLFF

clone_size: few
v_call: TRBV30
d_call: .
j_call: TRBJ1-5
cdr3_nt: TGTGCCTGGAGTCGAGGAGGGGGGAGCAATCAGCCCCAGCATTTT
cdr3_aa: CAWSRGGGSNQPQHF

clone_size: many
v_call: TRBV4-3
d_call: .
j_call: TRBJ2-3
cdr3_nt: TGCGCCAGCAGCCAGGATGTAACAGATACGCAGTATTTT
cdr3_aa: CASSQDVTDTQYF

clone_size: .
v_call: TRBV3-1
d_call: .
j_call: TRBJ1-2
cdr3_nt: TGTGCCAGCAGCCAAGGCAGGGGATCCTACTATGGCTACACCTTC
cdr3_aa: CASSQGRGSYYGYTF

clone_size: .
v_call: TRBV20-1
d_call: TRBD2
j_call: TRBJ2-3
cdr3_nt: TGCAGTGCTAGAAGCGGGAACACAGATACGCAGTATTTT
cdr3_aa: CSARSGNTDTQYF